One sample yielded the 11 T cell receptor beta chains listed below, sequenced in a study of blood T cell repertoires in COVID-19. Profiled with immunoSEQ multiplex PCR; TCRdb holds only in-frame clones, not every one. The sample has a few hundred thousand clones, about 86% seen once. Sequencing was done on a sample of peripheral blood. These receptors were obtained from a woman aged 45-60 years with acute or convalescent COVID-19.

This chain connects TRBV3-1 (or the pseudogene TRBV3-2) to TRBJ2-3, with 10 nucleotides matching TRBD2. Germline V gene data show CDR1 as LGHDT and CDR2 as YNNKEL (reference sequence). CDR3 length equals 16 residues. V lost 8 bases and J lost 6; bases outside the gene matches: 14. CDR3 bases: TGTGCCAGCGGGTCCTTGAGCGGGAGGGCCTCTGATACGCAGTATTTT. It is translated as CASGSLSGRASDTQYF.

V usage is TRBV30 and J usage is TRBJ1-5, with D unresolved. Trimming left V 0 bases short and J 7 bases short, with 7 bases between. Germline V lookup: CDR1 GTSNPN, CDR2 SVGIG (reference sequence). The CDR3 contains 12 residues. The CDR3 nucleotides are TGTGCCTGGAGTGTCGCGGGGCAGCCCCAGCATTTT. Its translation: CAWSVAGQPQHF. The full variable domain, with the rest looked up from reference TRBV30 and TRBJ1-5, is SQTIHQWPATLVQPVGSPLSLECTVEGTSNPNLYWYRQAAGRGLQLLFYSVGIGQISSEVPQNLSASRPQDRQFILSSKKLLLSDSGFYLCAWSVAGQPQHFGDGTRLSIL.

The V gene is TRBV10-3, the J gene TRBJ1-5; a weak D match, TRBD1 (5 bases). The V end lost 5 bases, the J end lost 7 bases, and 12 bases lay between the germline ends. The CDR3 loop spans 13 amino acids. Germline V gene sequence: CDR1 ENHRY, CDR2 SYGVKD. CDR3 region: CAISTGGAQPQHF. CDR3 DNA sequence: TGTGCCATCAGTACAGGTGGCGCACAGCCCCAGCATTTT.

The chain employs TRBV2 and TRBJ2-2; TRBD1 matches 9 bases. This CDR3 region has 14 residues. Per germline, CDR1 SNHLY and CDR2 FYNNEI. After removal of 10 bases from V and 2 bases from J, the junction contained 5 bases not matched to a gene. CDR3 amino acids: CATRTGENTGELFF. In DNA form, the CDR3 reads TGTGCCACACGGACAGGGGAAAACACCGGGGAGCTGTTTTTT.

This clone was seen a few times. This sequence joins TRBV2 and TRBJ2-7, with 11 positions matching TRBD2. V gave up 10 bases and J gave up 12 bases; unmatched junction bases: 17. This CDR3 is built from 14 residues. Germline CDR1 is SNHLY and CDR2 is FYNNEI. DNA of the CDR3: TGTGCCACCTCGGCGGAGACTAGCGGGATTTGGCCGTACTTC. The encoded protein is CATSAETSGIWPYF.

The V call is TRBV5-1, the J call TRBJ1-6; 7 bases are a match to TRBD1. Germline V gene lookup returns CDR1 SGHRS and CDR2 YFSETQ. V dropped 4 bases and J dropped 7; count of bases not matched to a gene: 14. The CDR3 has 17 amino acids. CDR3 in amino acids: CASSANRGPEGNSPLHF. In nucleotides, the CDR3 is TGCGCCAGCAGCGCGAACAGGGGACCAGAAGGGAATTCACCCCTCCACTTT. The full variable domain, with the rest looked up from reference TRBV5-1 and TRBJ1-6, is KAGVTQTPRYLIKTRGQQVTLSCSPISGHRSVSWYQQTPGQGLQFLFEYFSETQRNKGNFPGRFSGRQFSNSRSEMNVSTLELGDSALYLCASSANRGPEGNSPLHFGNGTRLTVT.

The chain couples TRBV2 to TRBJ1-1; possibly TRBD1 for D (6 bases). Germline V gene data show CDR1 as SNHLY and CDR2 as FYNNEI. V was shortened by 4 bases and J by 6 bases, with 12 bases between the two germline ends. The CDR3 consists of 13 residues. The CDR3 DNA follows: TGTGCCAGCAGTGGGGGACAAGTATCTGAAGCTTTCTTT. It is translated as CASSGGQVSEAFF.

To note about this clone: This CDR3 is missing its conserved last phenylalanine or tryptophan, likely due to a read error. It is unclear where the CDR3 begins or ends on the DNA, so no DNA is shown, and the CDR3 is as TCRdb lists it. This rearrangement joins TRBV12-3 or TRBV12-4 to TRBJ2-7; the table gives TRBD2 as D, unverified against the DNA. With termini counted, the CDR3 has 12 amino acids. The CDR3: CASSLGLAGGGL.

On this clone itself: At the DNA level, this CDR3 is encoded by other sequences in the same sample as well. The chain is built from TRBV7-2 and TRBJ2-7; 11 nucleotides match TRBD2. Germline CDR1 reads SGHTA; CDR2 reads FQGNSA. J lost 2 bases, V lost 2 bases, and 2 bases had no gene match. CDR3 size: 15 residues. In DNA, the CDR3 is TGTGCCAGCAGCTTATTAGCGGGAGGGCCCTACGAGCAGTACTTC. It translates to CASSLLAGGPYEQYF.

The rearrangement joins TRBV9 to TRBJ2-1; the D gene is possibly TRBD2 (6 bases). Trimming cost V 1 base and J 9 bases, with 17 bases left between them. Germline V gene lookup returns CDR1 SGDLS and CDR2 YYNGEE. The CDR3 contains 15 residues. CDR3 sequence reads: CASSVFTTSPAEQFF. CDR3 sequence (DNA): TGTGCCAGCAGCGTATTTACGACTAGTCCTGCTGAGCAGTTCTTC.

The gene calls are TRBV18 and TRBJ2-7; 7 bases line up with TRBD2. In germline, CDR1 is KGHSH, CDR2 LQKENI. V dropped 3 bases and J dropped 7; count of bases not matched to a gene: 12. The CDR3 has 15 residues. CDR3 region: CASSPTLAGVEEQYF. In DNA, the CDR3 is TGTGCCAGCTCACCGACGTTGGCGGGAGTGGAGGAGCAGTACTTC.